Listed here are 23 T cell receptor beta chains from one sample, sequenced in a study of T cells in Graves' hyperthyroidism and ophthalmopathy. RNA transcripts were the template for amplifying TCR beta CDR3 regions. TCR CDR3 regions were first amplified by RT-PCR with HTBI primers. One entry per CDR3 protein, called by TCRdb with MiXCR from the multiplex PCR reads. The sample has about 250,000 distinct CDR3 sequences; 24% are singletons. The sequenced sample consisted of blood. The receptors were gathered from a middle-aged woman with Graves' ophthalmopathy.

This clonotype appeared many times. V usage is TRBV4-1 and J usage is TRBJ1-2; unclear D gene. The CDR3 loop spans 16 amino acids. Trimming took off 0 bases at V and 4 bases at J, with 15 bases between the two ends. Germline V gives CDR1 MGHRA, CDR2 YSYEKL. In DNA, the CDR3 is TGCGCCAGCAGCCAAGATCGAAGCTACTTTCTCTATGGCTACACCTTC. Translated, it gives CASSQDRSYFLYGYTF.

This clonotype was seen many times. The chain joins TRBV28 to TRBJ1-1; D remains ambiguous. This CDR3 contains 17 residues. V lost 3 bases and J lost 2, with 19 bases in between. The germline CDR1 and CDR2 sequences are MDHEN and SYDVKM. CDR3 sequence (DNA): TGTGCCAGCAGTTTTGGTTTCGGGGTGGTACAAAACACTGAAGCTTTCTTT. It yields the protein CASSFGFGVVQNTEAFF.

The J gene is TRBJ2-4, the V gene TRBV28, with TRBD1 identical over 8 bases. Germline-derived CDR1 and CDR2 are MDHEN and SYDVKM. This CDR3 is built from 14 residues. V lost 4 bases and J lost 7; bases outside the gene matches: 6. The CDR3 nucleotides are TGTGCCAGCAGTTCTGGGAACAGGGGGAACATTCAGTACTTC. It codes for CASSSGNRGNIQYF.

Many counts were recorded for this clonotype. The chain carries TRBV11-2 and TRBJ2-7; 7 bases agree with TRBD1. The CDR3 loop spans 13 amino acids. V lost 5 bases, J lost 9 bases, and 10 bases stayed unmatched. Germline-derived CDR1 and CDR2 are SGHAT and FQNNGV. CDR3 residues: CASSNPQGTAQYF. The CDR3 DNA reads TGTGCCAGCAGCAATCCACAGGGGACGGCGCAGTACTTC.

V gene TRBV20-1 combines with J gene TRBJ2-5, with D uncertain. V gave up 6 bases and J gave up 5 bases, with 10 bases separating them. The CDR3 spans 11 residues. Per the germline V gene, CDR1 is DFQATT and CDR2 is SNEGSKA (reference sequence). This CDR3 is CSAGKRETQYF. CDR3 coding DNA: TGCAGTGCGGGCAAGAGGGAGACCCAGTACTTC.

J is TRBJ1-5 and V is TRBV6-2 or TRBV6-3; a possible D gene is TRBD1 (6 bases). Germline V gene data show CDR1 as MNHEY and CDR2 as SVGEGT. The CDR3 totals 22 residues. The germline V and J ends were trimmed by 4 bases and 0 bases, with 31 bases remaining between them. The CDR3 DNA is TGTGCCAGCAGTTCCATTTCGCAATACAGGGATCGCCGCTCACGTAGCAATCAGCCCCAGCATTTT. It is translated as CASSSISQYRDRRSRSNQPQHF.

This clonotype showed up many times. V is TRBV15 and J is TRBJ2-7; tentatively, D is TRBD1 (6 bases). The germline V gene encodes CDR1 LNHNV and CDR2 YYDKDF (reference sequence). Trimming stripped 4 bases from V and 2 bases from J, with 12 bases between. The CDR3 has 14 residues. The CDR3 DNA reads TGTGCCACCAGCATAACCAGGGGACCCTACGAGCAGTACTTC. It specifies CATSITRGPYEQYF.

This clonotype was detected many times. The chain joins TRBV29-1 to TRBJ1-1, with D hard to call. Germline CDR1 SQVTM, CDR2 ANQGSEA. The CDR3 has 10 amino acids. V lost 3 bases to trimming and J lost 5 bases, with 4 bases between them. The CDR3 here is CSVDGTEAFF. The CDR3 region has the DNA TGCAGCGTTGATGGGACTGAAGCTTTCTTT.

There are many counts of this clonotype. As DNA, the CDR3 is TGCGCCAGCAGCTTATGGCAGAGCACGGGAGAGCAAGAGACCCAGTACTTC. This sequence encodes CASSLWQSTGEQETQYF. This sequence joins TRBV5-1 and TRBJ2-5, with D possibly being TRBD2 (6 bases). Germline CDR1 is SGHRS and CDR2 is YFSETQ. Trimming shortened V by 2 bases and J by 2 bases, and 19 bases separated the two germline ends. The CDR3 runs 17 residues.

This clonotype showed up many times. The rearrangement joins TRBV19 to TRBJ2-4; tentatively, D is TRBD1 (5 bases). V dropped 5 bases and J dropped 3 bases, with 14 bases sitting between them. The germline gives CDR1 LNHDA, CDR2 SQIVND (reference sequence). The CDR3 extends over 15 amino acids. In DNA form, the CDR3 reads TGTGCCAGTAGTCAGGCAGGGCAAATCAAAAACATTCAGTACTTC. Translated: CASSQAGQIKNIQYF.

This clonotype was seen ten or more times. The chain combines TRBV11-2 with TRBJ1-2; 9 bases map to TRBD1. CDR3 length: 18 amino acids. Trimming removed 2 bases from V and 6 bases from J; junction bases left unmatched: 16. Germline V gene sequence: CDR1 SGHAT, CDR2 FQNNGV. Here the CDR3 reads CASSLYSTPLDRGNGYTF. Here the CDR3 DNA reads TGTGCCAGCAGCTTATATTCCACTCCCCTCGACAGGGGGAATGGCTACACCTTC.

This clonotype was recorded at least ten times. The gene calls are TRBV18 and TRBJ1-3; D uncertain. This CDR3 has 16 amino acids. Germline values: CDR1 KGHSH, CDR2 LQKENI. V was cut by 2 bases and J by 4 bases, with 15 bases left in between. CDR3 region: CASSPSRGTGGNTIYF. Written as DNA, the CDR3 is TGTGCCAGCTCACCATCTCGGGGAACTGGAGGAAACACCATATATTTT.

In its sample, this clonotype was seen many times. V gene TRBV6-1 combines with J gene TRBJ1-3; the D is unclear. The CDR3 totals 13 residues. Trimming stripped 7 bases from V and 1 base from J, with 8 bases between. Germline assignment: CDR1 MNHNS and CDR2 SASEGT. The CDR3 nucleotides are TGTGCCAGCAATCTGATTTCTGGAAACACCATATATTTT. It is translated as CASNLISGNTIYF.

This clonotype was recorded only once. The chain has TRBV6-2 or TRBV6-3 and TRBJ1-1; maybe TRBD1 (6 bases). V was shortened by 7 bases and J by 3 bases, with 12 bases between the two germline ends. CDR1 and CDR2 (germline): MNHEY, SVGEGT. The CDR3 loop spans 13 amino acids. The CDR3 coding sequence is TGTGCCAGCAATGAAAGGGGGTACACTGAAGCTTTCTTT. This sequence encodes CASNERGYTEAFF.

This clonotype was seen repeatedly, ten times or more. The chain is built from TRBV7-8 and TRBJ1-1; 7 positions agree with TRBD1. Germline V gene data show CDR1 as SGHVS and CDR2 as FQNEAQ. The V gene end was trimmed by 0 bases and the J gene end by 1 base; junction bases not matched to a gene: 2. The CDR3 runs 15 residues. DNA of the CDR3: TGTGCCAGCAGCTTAGCGGGGACAGCGAACACTGAAGCTTTCTTT. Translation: CASSLAGTANTEAFF.

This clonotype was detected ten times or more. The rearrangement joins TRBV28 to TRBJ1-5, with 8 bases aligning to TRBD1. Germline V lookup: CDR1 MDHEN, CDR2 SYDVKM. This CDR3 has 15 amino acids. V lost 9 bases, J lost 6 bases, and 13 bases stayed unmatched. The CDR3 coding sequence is TGTGCCAGTTTACTCGACAGGGGAGGAGGTCAGCCCCAGCATTTT. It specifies CASLLDRGGGQPQHF.

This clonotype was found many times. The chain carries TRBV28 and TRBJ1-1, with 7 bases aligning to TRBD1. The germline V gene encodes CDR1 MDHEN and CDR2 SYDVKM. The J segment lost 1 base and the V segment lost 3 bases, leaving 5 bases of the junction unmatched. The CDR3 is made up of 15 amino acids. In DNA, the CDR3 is TGTGCCAGCAGTTTGACAGGGCGGACGAACACTGAAGCTTTCTTT. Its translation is CASSLTGRTNTEAFF.

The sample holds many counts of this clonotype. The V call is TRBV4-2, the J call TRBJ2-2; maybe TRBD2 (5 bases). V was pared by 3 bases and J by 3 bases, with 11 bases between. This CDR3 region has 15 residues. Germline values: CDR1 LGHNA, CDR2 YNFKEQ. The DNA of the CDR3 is TGTGCCAGCAGCCAGATAGGAGGCCACACCGGGGAGCTGTTTTTT. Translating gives CASSQIGGHTGELFF.

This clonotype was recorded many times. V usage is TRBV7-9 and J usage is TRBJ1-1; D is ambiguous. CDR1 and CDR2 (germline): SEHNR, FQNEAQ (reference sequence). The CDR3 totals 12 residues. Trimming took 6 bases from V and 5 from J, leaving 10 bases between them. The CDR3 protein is CASSGKGTEAFF. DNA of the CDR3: TGTGCCAGCAGTGGGAAAGGGACTGAAGCTTTCTTT.

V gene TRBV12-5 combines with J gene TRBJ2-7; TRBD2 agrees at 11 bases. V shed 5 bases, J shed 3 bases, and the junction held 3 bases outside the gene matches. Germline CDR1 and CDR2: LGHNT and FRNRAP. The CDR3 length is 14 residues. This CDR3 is CASGTGLADYEQYF. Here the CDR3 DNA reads TGTGCTAGTGGTACGGGACTAGCGGACTACGAGCAGTACTTC.

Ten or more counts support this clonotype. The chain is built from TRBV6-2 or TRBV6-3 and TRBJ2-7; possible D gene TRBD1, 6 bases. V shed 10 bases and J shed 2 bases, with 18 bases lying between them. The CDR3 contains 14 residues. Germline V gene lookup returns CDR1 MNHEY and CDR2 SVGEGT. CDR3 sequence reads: CANSSGDTAYEQYF. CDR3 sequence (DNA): TGTGCCAACAGCTCCGGGGACACGGCCTACGAGCAGTACTTC.

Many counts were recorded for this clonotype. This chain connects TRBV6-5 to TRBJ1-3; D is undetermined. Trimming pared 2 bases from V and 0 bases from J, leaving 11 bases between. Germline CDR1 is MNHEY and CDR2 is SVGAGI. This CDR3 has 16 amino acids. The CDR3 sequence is CASSYLPKSSGNTIYF. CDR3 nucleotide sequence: TGTGCCAGCAGTTACCTCCCCAAGAGCTCTGGAAACACCATATATTTT.

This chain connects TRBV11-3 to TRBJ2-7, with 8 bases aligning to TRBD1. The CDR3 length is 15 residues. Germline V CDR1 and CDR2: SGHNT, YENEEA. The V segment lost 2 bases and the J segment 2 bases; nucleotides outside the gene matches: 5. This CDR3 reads CASSLLGTGPYEQYF. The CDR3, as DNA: TGTGCCAGCAGCTTACTTGGGACAGGCCCCTACGAGCAGTACTTC.